A selection of T cell receptor beta chains follows, all from one sample in a study of CD8 T cells in ankylosing spondylitis. TCRdb reprocessed the 5' RACE reads with MiXCR, giving one entry per CDR3 protein. The profile shows around 890,000 distinct CDR3 sequences, 10% to 15% of them singletons. The sample comprised blood, either unsorted or a sorted T cell fraction (not recorded which). These receptors came from a male donor with ankylosing spondylitis. CDR3s include the opening cysteine and the closing phenylalanine or tryptophan. A D gene is named only where the DNA matches it firmly. Only part of the rows carry a size: once, few, many, or a class if the clone is expanded.

D	J	V	size	DNA	CDR3
NA	TRBJ2-5	TRBV6-5	few	TGTGCCAGCAGTTACTCCAGGGGTTCGGAGACCCAGTACTTC	CASSYSRGSETQYF
TRBD1	TRBJ2-7	TRBV6-5	few	TGTGCCAGCAGTTACACCGGGGACAGTCCCTACGAGCAGTACTTC	CASSYTGDSPYEQYF
NA	TRBJ1-3	TRBV9	NA	TGTGCCAGCAGCGTAGAGTCCCAGGGGTTCTCTGGAAACACCATATATTTT	CASSVESQGFSGNTIYF
NA	TRBJ2-4	TRBV5-1	NA	TGCGCCAGCAGCTTGGGAGGAACAGCCAAAAACATTCAGTACTTC	CASSLGGTAKNIQYF
NA	TRBJ1-1	TRBV5-1	few	TGCGCCAGCAGGTTTTCGGGGGACGCTGAAGCTTTCTTT	CASRFSGDAEAFF
TRBD2	TRBJ2-7	TRBV25-1	few	TGTGCCAGCAGTGAATCTGCGGGAGCCGCCGAGCAGTACTTC	CASSESAGAAEQYF
NA	TRBJ1-1	TRBV20-1	NA	TGCAGTGCTAGTCCAGGGCTGGCTGAAGCTTTCTTT	CSASPGLAEAFF
NA	TRBJ1-1	TRBV6-2/TRBV6-3	NA	TGTGCCAGCAGGCCTGGGTCGAACACTGAAGCTTTCTTT	CASRPGSNTEAFF
TRBD1	TRBJ1-6	TRBV5-1	NA	TGCGCCAGCAGCGCCCAGGGACAGGGCAATTCACCCCTCCACTTT	CASSAQGQGNSPLHF
NA	TRBJ1-1	TRBV5-1	NA	TGCGCCAGCAGGGAGGGCGTGATGAACACTGAAGCTTTCTTT	CASREGVMNTEAFF
NA	TRBJ1-1	TRBV7-2	NA	TGTGCCAGCAGCTTAGCGCGAGGGGATGAAGCTTTCTTT	CASSLARGDEAFF
NA	TRBJ1-1	TRBV20-1	few	TGCAGTGCTACCACGGGACTGCATGAAGCTTTCTTT	CSATTGLHEAFF
NA	TRBJ1-1	TRBV6-5	few	TGTGCCAGCAGTTACTCAAGCCTAGGGGTAACTGAAGCTTTCTTT	CASSYSSLGVTEAFF
NA	TRBJ2-1	TRBV6-2/TRBV6-3	NA	TGTGCCAGCAGGCCCGGGAGTGTAGGTGAGCAGTTCTTC	CASRPGSVGEQFF
TRBD2	TRBJ2-5	TRBV7-9	few	TGTGCCAGCAGCTTGCGGCGGGAGGGCCAAGAGACCCAGTACTTC	CASSLRREGQETQYF
NA	TRBJ1-3	TRBV10-3	many	TGTGCCATCAGTCCTGGGGTCTTCTCTGGAAACACCATATATTTT	CAISPGVFSGNTIYF
TRBD1	TRBJ1-1	TRBV7-8	few	TGTGCCAGCAGCCTAAGGACAGGGTCGGGTGAAGCTTTCTTT	CASSLRTGSGEAFF
TRBD1	TRBJ2-7	TRBV9	many	TGTGCCAGCAGCGTATCGGGACAGGGCTACGAGCAGTACTTC	CASSVSGQGYEQYF
NA	TRBJ1-6	TRBV27	NA	TGTGCCAGCAGTTCCGGACGGAGGGCCGAGAATTCACCCCTCCACTTT	CASSSGRRAENSPLHF
NA	TRBJ2-7	TRBV20-1	many	TGCAGTGCTAGACGACTAGTACCCTACGAGCAGTACTTC	CSARRLVPYEQYF
TRBD1	TRBJ1-6	TRBV6-2/TRBV6-3	NA	TGTGCCAGCAGACCGACAGGGGCAAAGGCACCCCTCCACTTT	CASRPTGAKAPLHF
TRBD1	TRBJ1-2	TRBV29-1	NA	TGCAGCGTTTCGTCAGGGGGTGACTATGGCTACACCTTC	CSVSSGGDYGYTF
NA	TRBJ2-3	TRBV30	few	TGTGCCTGGGGGTCTGAGATCACAGATACGCAGTATTTT	CAWGSEITDTQYF